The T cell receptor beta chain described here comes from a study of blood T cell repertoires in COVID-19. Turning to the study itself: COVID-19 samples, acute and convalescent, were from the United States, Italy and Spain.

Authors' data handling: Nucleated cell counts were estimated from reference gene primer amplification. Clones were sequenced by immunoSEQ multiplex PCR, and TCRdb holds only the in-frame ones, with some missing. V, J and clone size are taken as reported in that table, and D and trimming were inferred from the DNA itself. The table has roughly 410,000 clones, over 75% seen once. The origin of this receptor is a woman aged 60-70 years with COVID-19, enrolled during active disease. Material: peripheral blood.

CDR3 DNA: TGTGCCAGCAGTCCCCGGACTGAAGCTTTCTTT. It is translated as CASSPRTEAFF. The V gene is TRBV12-3 or TRBV12-4, the J gene TRBJ1-1, with D uncertain. V was pared by 5 bases and J by 5 bases, with 6 bases between. The CDR3 has 11 amino acids.